Reported below is one T cell receptor (beta chain). Methods used by the authors: Scientists estimated how many nucleated cells there were by amplifying reference gene primers. The data were produced by immunoSEQ multiplex PCR, yet TCRdb's version contains in-frame clones alone and is incomplete. The V and J calls and the clone size are those of that table, but D and trimming were determined from the DNA. In the table there are over 110,000 clones, over 75% of which are singletons. CDR3 length: 16 residues. The junction had 6 bases not matched to a gene; V was cut back by 0 bases and J by 2 bases. The germline V gene has CDR1 SGDLS and CDR2 YYNGEE. This sample is drawn from a study of blood T cell repertoires in COVID-19. Study overall: Cohort 3 recovered donors had two negative PCRs, clearance, or symptom resolution. T cells, B-cell-depleted T cells, or PBMCs provided the cDNA or gDNA that served as material.

The chain uses TRBV9 and TRBJ2-5, with TRBD2 matching 8 bases. Sequenced: PBMCs or T cells enriched from blood (not recorded which). This receptor was obtained from a man aged 45-60 years in a cohort exposed to, infected with or recovered from COVID-19 (not recorded which). CDR3 DNA sequence: TGTGCCAGCAGCGTAGGCGGTAGCGGGAAACAAGAGACCCAGTACTTC. As protein: CASSVGGSGKQETQYF.